The 5 T cell receptor beta chains reported below all come from one sample, sequenced in a study of cytomegalovirus exposure and HLA in healthy donors. 60 Vbeta and 13 Jbeta primers were used in PCR. The protocol was immunoSEQ multiplex PCR, while the TCRdb copy is restricted to in-frame clones and leaves out a portion. Among about 200,000 clones listed, 78% were seen once. Specimen: PBMCs. Receptors originate from a male donor in good health and CMV-seronegative.

The chain uses TRBV14 and TRBJ2-7; a weak D match, TRBD2 (5 bases). V lost 0 bases, J lost 3 bases, and 9 bases lay in between. The length of the CDR3 is 14 residues. The germline CDR1 and CDR2 sequences are SGHDN and FVKESK. The chain's CDR3 is CASSQDRRIYEQYF. CDR3 in DNA: TGTGCCAGCAGCCAAGATCGGAGGATCTACGAGCAGTACTTC.

The chain employs TRBV28 and TRBJ2-5, with 7 bases lining up with TRBD1. Germline V gives CDR1 MDHEN, CDR2 SYDVKM. The CDR3 has 13 residues. Trimming took 6 bases from V and 1 from J; bases not matched to a gene: 2. CDR3 nucleotides: TGTGCCAGCAGCAGACAGGGCCAAGAGACCCAGTACTTC. Protein: CASSRQGQETQYF.

The V gene is TRBV5-1, the J gene TRBJ1-1; D unclear. Germline V gene lookup returns CDR1 SGHRS and CDR2 YFSETQ. The V and J ends lost 0 bases and 3 bases respectively, with 12 bases between them. This CDR3 is built from 15 residues. Here the CDR3 DNA reads TGCGCCAGCAGCTTGGGACCCACAAGCGACACTGAAGCTTTCTTT. Residues: CASSLGPTSDTEAFF.

The chain employs TRBV5-1 and TRBJ2-2; 15 bases agree with TRBD2. The V gene end was trimmed by 4 bases and the J gene end by 5 bases; junction bases not matched to a gene: 6. The CDR3 is made up of 17 amino acids. Germline lookup yields CDR1 SGHRS and CDR2 YFSETQ. The CDR3 DNA reads as TGCGCCAGCAGCCCCCCCGGACTAGCGGGAGGGACCGGGGAGCTGTTTTTT. This gives the protein CASSPPGLAGGTGELFF.

The chain recombines TRBV19 with TRBJ2-1; TRBD2 matches 7 bases. V lost 7 bases and J lost 4; bases outside the gene matches: 10. The CDR3 sequence is 15 residues long. The germline V gene has CDR1 LNHDA and CDR2 SQIVND (reference sequence). The CDR3 bases are TGTGCCAGTAATTATGCGGCTAGCGGATACAATGAGCAGTTCTTC. Its protein is CASNYAASGYNEQFF.